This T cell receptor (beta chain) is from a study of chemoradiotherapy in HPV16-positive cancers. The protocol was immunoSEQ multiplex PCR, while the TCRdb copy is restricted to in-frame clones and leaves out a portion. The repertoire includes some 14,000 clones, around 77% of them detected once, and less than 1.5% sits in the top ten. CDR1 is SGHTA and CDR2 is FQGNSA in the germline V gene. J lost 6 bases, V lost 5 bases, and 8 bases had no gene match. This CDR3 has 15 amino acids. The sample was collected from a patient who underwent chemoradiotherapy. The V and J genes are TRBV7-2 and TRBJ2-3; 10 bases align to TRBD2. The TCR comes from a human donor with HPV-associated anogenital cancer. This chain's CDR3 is CASSRSAGGFDTQYF. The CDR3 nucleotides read TGTGCCAGCAGCCGATCAGCGGGGGGGTTTGATACGCAGTATTTT. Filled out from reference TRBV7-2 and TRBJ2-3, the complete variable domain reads GAGVSQSPSNKVTEKGKDVELRCDPISGHTALYWYRQSLGQGLEFLIYFQGNSAPDKSGLPSDRFSAERTGGSVSTLTIQRTQQEDSAVYLCASSRSAGGFDTQYFGPGTRLTVL.